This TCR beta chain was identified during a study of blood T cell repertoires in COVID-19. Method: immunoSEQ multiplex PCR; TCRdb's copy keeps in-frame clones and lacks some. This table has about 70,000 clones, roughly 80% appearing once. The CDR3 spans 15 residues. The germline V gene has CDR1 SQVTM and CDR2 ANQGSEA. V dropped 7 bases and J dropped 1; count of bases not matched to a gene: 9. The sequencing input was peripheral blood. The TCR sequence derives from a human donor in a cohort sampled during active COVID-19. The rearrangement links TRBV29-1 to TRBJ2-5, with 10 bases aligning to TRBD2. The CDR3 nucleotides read TGCAGCGCTACGGGGCTAGCGGGGGCCCAAGAGACCCAGTACTTC. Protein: CSATGLAGAQETQYF.